These 23 T cell receptor beta chains were all obtained from the same sample, sequenced in a study of T-cell memory formation after mild COVID-19. TCRdb re-called the 5' RACE reads with MiXCR, one entry per CDR3 protein. The repertoire holds more than 250,000 distinct CDR3 sequences, roughly 18% seen once, with more than 20% in the top ten. Material: PBMCs or a T cell subset sorted from them (not recorded which). The receptor set was obtained from a man aged 18 to 29 who had mild COVID-19 (a few samples of this study predate the infection). Cell type and time point are not known.

In this sample, this clonotype turned up a few times. As DNA, the CDR3 is TGTGCCAGCAGCACCCCGGGACAGGGTCACAATGAGCAGTTCTTC. It yields the protein CASSTPGQGHNEQFF. The chain joins TRBV7-9 to TRBJ2-1; TRBD1 matches at 9 bases. This CDR3 has 15 amino acids. V was pared by 5 bases and J by 5 bases, with 7 bases of the junction left unmatched. Germline lookup yields CDR1 SEHNR and CDR2 FQNEAQ (reference sequence).

This clonotype was observed a handful of times. The J gene is TRBJ1-5, the V gene TRBV7-2, with D possibly being TRBD1 (5 bases). This CDR3 spans 16 amino acids. V was clipped by 5 bases and J by 1 base, with 15 bases between them. From germline, CDR1 is SGHTA and CDR2 FQGNSA. CDR3 sequence: CASSIAGTVSNQPQHF. CDR3 DNA sequence: TGTGCCAGCAGCATCGCCGGGACGGTGAGCAATCAGCCCCAGCATTTT.

This clonotype came up many times. The CDR3 region has the DNA TGTGCCAGCAGCCCACAGCGGGGCACAGATACGCAGTATTTT. It yields the protein CASSPQRGTDTQYF. The chain links TRBV7-2 to TRBJ2-3, with TRBD2 as a possible D gene (6 bases). Trimming removed 5 bases at V and 1 base at J, with 10 bases between. In germline, CDR1 is SGHTA, CDR2 FQGNSA. The CDR3 has 14 amino acids.

This clonotype was recorded many times. V and J are TRBV5-1 and TRBJ2-3; D uncertain. This CDR3 is built from 14 residues. V was clipped by 8 bases and J by 2 bases, with 15 bases between them. Germline CDR1 reads SGHRS; CDR2 reads YFSETQ. This chain's CDR3 is CASSHWLPTDTQYF. CDR3 DNA sequence: TGCGCCAGTTCGCACTGGCTTCCCACAGATACGCAGTATTTT. Drawing the rest from reference TRBV5-1 and TRBJ2-3, the complete variable domain is KAGVTQTPRYLIKTRGQQVTLSCSPISGHRSVSWYQQTPGQGLQFLFEYFSETQRNKGNFPGRFSGRQFSNSRSEMNVSTLELGDSALYLCASSHWLPTDTQYFGPGTRLTVL.

CDR3 in amino acids: CASSEGGYSYEQYF. The DNA for the CDR3 is TGTGCCAGCAGCGAGGGAGGGTACTCCTACGAGCAGTACTTC. The chain links TRBV9 to TRBJ2-7, with 7 bases that match TRBD2. Losses at the gene ends were 3 bases for V and 0 bases for J; bases not matched to a gene: 3. Germline V gene lookup returns CDR1 SGDLS and CDR2 YYNGEE. The length of the CDR3 is 14 residues.

The chain carries TRBV4-1 and TRBJ1-4; a possible D gene is TRBD1 (6 bases). The germline gives CDR1 MGHRA, CDR2 YSYEKL. The ends were cut back, 1 base at V and 7 bases at J, with 10 bases in the middle. The CDR3 covers 14 residues. The CDR3, as DNA: TGCGCCAGCAGCCAAGCTGGGGGCGGTGAAAAACTGTTTTTT. It codes for CASSQAGGGEKLFF.

This clonotype was recorded a few times. This rearrangement joins TRBV29-1 to TRBJ2-5; TRBD1 matches 8 bases. Losses at the gene ends were 4 bases for V and 5 bases for J; bases not matched to a gene: 6. The length of the CDR3 is 13 residues. Germline CDR1 and CDR2: SQVTM and ANQGSEA. The CDR3 protein is CSVARTGSETQYF. The CDR3 DNA follows: TGCAGCGTTGCCAGGACAGGGTCGGAGACCCAGTACTTC.

This clonotype was seen only a few times. The chain couples TRBV4-1 to TRBJ2-3, with D unclear. Per the germline V gene, CDR1 is MGHRA and CDR2 is YSYEKL. CDR3 length equals 14 residues. V was trimmed by 2 bases and J by 4 bases, leaving 10 bases between them. As DNA, the CDR3 is TGCGCCAGCAGCCAACCAGTCAGGTCAGATACGCAGTATTTT. Protein: CASSQPVRSDTQYF.

This clonotype has a count of ten or more. This chain uses TRBV7-3 with TRBJ2-2, with TRBD1 matching over 9 bases. Germline assignment: CDR1 SGHTA and CDR2 FQGTGA. The CDR3 has 16 amino acids. The V segment lost 4 bases and the J segment 6 bases; nucleotides outside the gene matches: 9. The CDR3 protein is CASSSVRTGDPGELFF. In DNA, the CDR3 is TGTGCCAGCAGCTCTGTCCGGACAGGGGATCCCGGGGAGCTGTTTTTT.

In this sample, this clonotype turned up a few times. The chain combines TRBV9 with TRBJ2-5; 7 positions match TRBD1. Germline V gene sequence: CDR1 SGDLS, CDR2 YYNGEE. This CDR3 region has 15 residues. V lost 0 bases and J lost 2; bases outside the gene matches: 4. CDR3 bases: TGTGCCAGCAGCGTAGGGACAGGTGAACAAGAGACCCAGTACTTC. Its translation is CASSVGTGEQETQYF. The full variable domain, in which reference TRBV9 and TRBJ2-5 provide the parts outside the CDR3, is DSGVTQTPKHLITATGQRVTLRCSPRSGDLSVYWYQQSLDQGLQFLIQYYNGEERAKGNILERFSAQQFPDLHSELNLSSLELGDSALYFCASSVGTGEQETQYFGPGTRLLVL.

This clonotype was found a few times. J is TRBJ2-2 and V is TRBV4-1; 10 nucleotides align to TRBD1. The J segment lost 4 bases and the V segment lost 2 bases, leaving 1 base of the junction unmatched. This CDR3 contains 15 residues. CDR1 and CDR2 (germline): MGHRA, YSYEKL. The CDR3 here is CASSQRQGATGELFF. DNA of the CDR3: TGCGCCAGCAGCCAAAGACAGGGGGCCACCGGGGAGCTGTTTTTT.

The rearrangement joins TRBV2 to TRBJ2-7; 8 nucleotides align to TRBD1. The CDR3 runs to 13 residues. From germline, CDR1 is SNHLY and CDR2 FYNNEI. The V and J ends lost 9 bases and 0 bases, in that order; junction bases with no gene match: 4. The CDR3 sequence: CASQGASSYEQYF. CDR3 DNA sequence: TGTGCCAGTCAGGGGGCGAGCTCCTACGAGCAGTACTTC. Variable domain in full (rest from reference TRBV2 and TRBJ2-7): EPEVTQTPSHQVTQMGQEVILRCVPISNHLYFYWYRQILGQKVEFLVSFYNNEISEKSEIFDDQFSVERPDGSNFTLKIRSTKLEDSAMYFCASQGASSYEQYFGPGTRLTVT.

This clonotype was counted only a few times. The CDR3 reads CASSIMGGSTDTQYF. The CDR3 nucleotides read TGTGCCAGTAGTATTATGGGCGGGAGCACAGATACGCAGTATTTT. The rearrangement joins TRBV19 to TRBJ2-3, with D possibly TRBD2 on 5 matching bases. CDR1 is LNHDA, CDR2 SQIVND, per germline (reference sequence). The V gene lost 3 bases and the J gene lost 0 bases, with 10 bases spanning the gap. The CDR3 has 15 amino acids.

The CDR3 DNA reads TGTGCCAGCAGTCCCTCCTTAGCCCACGAGCAGTACGTC. Encoded protein: CASSPSLAHEQYV. The V call is TRBV27, the J call TRBJ2-7; D not resolved. The V end was cut by 5 bases, the J end by 5 bases, with 13 bases between. CDR3 length: 13 amino acids. Germline V gene lookup returns CDR1 MNHEY and CDR2 SMNVEV (reference sequence).

The chain's CDR3 is CASSPRWARGKIFEDTQYF. CDR3 DNA sequence: TGCGCCAGCAGCCCACGCTGGGCTAGAGGTAAAATTTTCGAGGATACGCAGTATTTT. The chain is built from TRBV4-1 and TRBJ2-3; D not certain. Germline lookup yields CDR1 MGHRA and CDR2 YSYEKL. The germline V and J ends were trimmed by 4 bases and 6 bases, with 29 bases remaining between them. This CDR3 spans 19 amino acids.

The table lists this clonotype with a few counts. The chain recombines TRBV5-1 with TRBJ2-1; D assignment may be TRBD1 or TRBD2 (5 bases each). Trimming cost V 4 bases and J 5 bases, with 10 bases left between them. The germline CDR1 and CDR2 sequences are SGHRS and YFSETQ. This CDR3 region has 13 residues. CDR3 sequence reads: CASSRGRNNEQFF. DNA for the CDR3: TGCGCCAGCAGCCGGGGACGTAACAATGAGCAGTTCTTC.

The J gene is TRBJ2-2, the V gene TRBV7-3; possibly TRBD1 for D (9 bases). V gave up 5 bases and J gave up 2 bases, with 15 bases separating them. The CDR3 is 16 residues long. From germline, CDR1 is SGHTA and CDR2 FQGTGA. The CDR3 region is CASSRGGQGNTGELFF. The CDR3 DNA is TGTGCCAGCAGCCGGGGGGGACAGGGAAACACCGGGGAGCTGTTTTTT.

In this sample, this clonotype turned up a few times. The genes are TRBV4-1 and TRBJ2-7; D remains ambiguous. The V end lost 4 bases, the J end lost 3 bases, and 13 bases lay between the germline ends. Germline V gene lookup returns CDR1 MGHRA and CDR2 YSYEKL. The CDR3 has 14 residues. This CDR3 reads CASSRQGSSYEQYF. CDR3 in DNA: TGCGCCAGCAGCCGCCAAGGGTCGAGCTACGAGCAGTACTTC.

This chain connects TRBV12-3 or TRBV12-4 to TRBJ2-2, with D perhaps assigned TRBD1 or TRBD2 (6 bases each). The CDR3 loop spans 14 amino acids. V was trimmed by 3 bases and J by 4 bases, leaving 9 bases between them. The CDR3: CASSFGGRTGELFF. CDR3 nucleotide sequence: TGTGCCAGCAGTTTCGGGGGCCGCACCGGGGAGCTGTTTTTT.

The V call is TRBV7-6, the J call TRBJ1-1; possibly TRBD1 for D (5 bases). The CDR3 covers 15 residues. V gave up 1 base and J gave up 3 bases, with 12 bases separating them. Per germline, CDR1 SGHVS and CDR2 FNYEAQ. The CDR3, as DNA: TGTGCCAGCAGCTTAGAAGGAGGGGAGTACACTGAAGCTTTCTTT. Translated: CASSLEGGEYTEAFF.

The chain joins TRBV6-4 to TRBJ2-3, with TRBD2 matching over 10 bases. CDR3 size: 15 residues. Germline loops: CDR1 MRHNA, CDR2 SNTAGT. The V gene end was trimmed by 2 bases and the J gene end by 4 bases; junction bases not matched to a gene: 3. The CDR3 bases are TGTGCCAGCAGTGACGGTAGCGGGGGGTCAGATACGCAGTATTTT. Translating gives CASSDGSGGSDTQYF.

This clonotype appeared many times. The J gene is TRBJ1-1, the V gene TRBV29-1; D perhaps matches TRBD1 (6 bases). Germline CDR1 SQVTM, CDR2 ANQGSEA. This CDR3 has 13 amino acids. V lost 6 bases and J 0 bases, leaving 11 bases between the germline ends. The CDR3 DNA reads as TGCAGCGTCCAAGGACAGTTGAACACTGAAGCTTTCTTT. This sequence encodes CSVQGQLNTEAFF.

The V and J genes are TRBV28 and TRBJ1-3; D is unclear. The CDR3 consists of 13 residues. Between the trimmed V and J ends, which lost 10 bases and 0 bases, there was a span of 10 bases. Germline lookup yields CDR1 MDHEN and CDR2 SYDVKM. This CDR3 is CATGMSSGNTIYF. Written as DNA, the CDR3 is TGTGCCACCGGGATGAGCTCTGGAAACACCATATATTTT.